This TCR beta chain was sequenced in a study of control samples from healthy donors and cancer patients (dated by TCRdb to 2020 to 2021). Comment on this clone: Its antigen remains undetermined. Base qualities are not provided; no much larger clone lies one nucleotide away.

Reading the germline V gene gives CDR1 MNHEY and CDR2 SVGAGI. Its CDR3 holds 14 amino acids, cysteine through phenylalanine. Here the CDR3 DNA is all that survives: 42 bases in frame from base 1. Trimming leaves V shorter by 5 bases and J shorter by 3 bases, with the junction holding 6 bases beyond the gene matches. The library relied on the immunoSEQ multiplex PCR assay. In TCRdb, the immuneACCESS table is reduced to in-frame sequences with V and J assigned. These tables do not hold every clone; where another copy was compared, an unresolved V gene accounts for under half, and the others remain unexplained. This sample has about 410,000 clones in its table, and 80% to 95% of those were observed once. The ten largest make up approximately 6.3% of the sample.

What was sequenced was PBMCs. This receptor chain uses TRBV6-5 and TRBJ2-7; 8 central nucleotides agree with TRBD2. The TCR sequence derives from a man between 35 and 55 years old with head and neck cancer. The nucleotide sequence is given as TGTGCCAGCAGTCCCGGGACTAGGAACTACGAGCAGTACTTC. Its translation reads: CASSPGTRNYEQYF.